The clone carrying this T cell receptor beta chain has more than one count but fewer than ten. Its antigen is unknown. TCRdb re-called the RT-PCR reads with MiXCR, one entry per CDR3 protein. This table has about 160,000 distinct CDR3 sequences, roughly a tenth appearing once. The data were taken from a study of response to subunit inactivated influenza vaccine. Findings and limits, study-wide: After each seasonal influenza vaccination, few new T cells are recruited, the authors suggested.

The V end was cut by 1 base, the J end by 7 bases, with 13 bases between. Germline assignment: CDR1 LGHDT and CDR2 YNNKEL (reference sequence). The CDR3 is made up of 14 amino acids. The material was non-naive T cells sorted from PBMCs, obtained 35 to 45 days after vaccination. The J gene is TRBJ2-5, the V gene TRBV3-1; maybe TRBD1 (5 bases). This receptor was identified in a man in his fifties who received an inactivated influenza vaccine. The CDR3 reads CASSQGGSLGTQYF. The DNA of the CDR3 is TGTGCCAGCAGCCAAGGGGGCAGTCTGGGGACCCAGTACTTC.